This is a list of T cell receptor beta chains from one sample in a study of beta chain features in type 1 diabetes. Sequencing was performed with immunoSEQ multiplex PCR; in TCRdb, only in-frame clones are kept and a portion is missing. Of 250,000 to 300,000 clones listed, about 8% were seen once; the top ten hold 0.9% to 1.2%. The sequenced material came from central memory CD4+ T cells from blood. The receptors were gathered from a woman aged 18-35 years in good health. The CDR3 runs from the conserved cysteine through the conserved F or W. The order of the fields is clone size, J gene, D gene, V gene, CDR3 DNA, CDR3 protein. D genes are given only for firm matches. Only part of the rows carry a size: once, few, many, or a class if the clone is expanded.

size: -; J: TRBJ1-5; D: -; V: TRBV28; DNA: TGTGCCACCCTACAGGGCAATCAGCCCCAGCATTTT; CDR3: CATLQGNQPQHF
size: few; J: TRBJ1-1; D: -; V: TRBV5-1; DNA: TGCGCCAGCAGCTTCCTGGACTCGAACACTGAAGCTTTCTTT; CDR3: CASSFLDSNTEAFF
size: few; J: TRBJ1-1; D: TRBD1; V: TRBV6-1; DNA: TGTGCCAGCAGCCCAGGGGGCACTGAAGCTTTCTTT; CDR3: CASSPGGTEAFF
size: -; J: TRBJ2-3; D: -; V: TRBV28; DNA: TGTGCCAGCAGTTCCGAACTAGCAGATACGCAGTATTTT; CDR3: CASSSELADTQYF
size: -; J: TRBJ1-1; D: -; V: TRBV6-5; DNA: TGTGCCAGCAGTTACAGTTTTTCGGAGGACACTGAAGCTTTCTTT; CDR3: CASSYSFSEDTEAFF
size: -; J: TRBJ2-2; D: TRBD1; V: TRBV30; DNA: TGTGCCTACCCGGGACAGGGGGTAAACGGGGAGCTGTTTTTT; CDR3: CAYPGQGVNGELFF
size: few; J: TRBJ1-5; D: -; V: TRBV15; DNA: TGTGCCACCAGCAGTTTGGGGTTTTATAGCAATCAGCCCCAGCATTTT; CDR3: CATSSLGFYSNQPQHF
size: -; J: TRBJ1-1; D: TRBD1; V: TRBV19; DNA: TGTGCCAGTAGCAACGACAGGGATACTGAAGCTTTCTTT; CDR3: CASSNDRDTEAFF
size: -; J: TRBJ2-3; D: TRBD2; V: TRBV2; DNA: TGTGCCAGCAGTGATACCAGCGGGGGGTCTCCGTATTTT; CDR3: CASSDTSGGSPYF
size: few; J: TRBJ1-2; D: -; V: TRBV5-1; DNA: TGCGCCAGCAGTAAGGACGGGGACTATGGCTACACCTTC; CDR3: CASSKDGDYGYTF
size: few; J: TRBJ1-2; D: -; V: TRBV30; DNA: TGTGCCTGGAGTGTAAGACTGGTTGGTGGCTACACCTTC; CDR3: CAWSVRLVGGYTF
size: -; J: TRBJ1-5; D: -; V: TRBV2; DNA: TGTGCCAGCAGTGAAACGGCGGGGAGAAATCAGCCCCAGCATTTT; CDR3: CASSETAGRNQPQHF
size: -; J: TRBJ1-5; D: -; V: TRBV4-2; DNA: TGTGCCAGCAGCCTTAGACACGCGGGGGACGGTAGCAATCAGCCCCAGCATTTT; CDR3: CASSLRHAGDGSNQPQHF
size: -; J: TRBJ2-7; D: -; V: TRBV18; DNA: TGTGCCAGCTCCCAACAATACGAGCAGTACTTC; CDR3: CASSQQYEQYF
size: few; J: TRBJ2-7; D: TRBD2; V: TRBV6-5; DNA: TGTGCCAGCAGTCCCCTGTTGGCGGGAGAATCCGTGCAGTACTTC; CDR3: CASSPLLAGESVQYF
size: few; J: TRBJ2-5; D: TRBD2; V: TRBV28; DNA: TGTGCCAGCAGCCCATGGGGCCTAGCGGGGCCAGAGACCCAGTACTTC; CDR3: CASSPWGLAGPETQYF
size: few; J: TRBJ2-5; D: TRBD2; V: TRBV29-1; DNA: TGCAGCGTTTGTCGCGGGAGTGAAGAGACCCAGTACTTC; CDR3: CSVCRGSEETQYF
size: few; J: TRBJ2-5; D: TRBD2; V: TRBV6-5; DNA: TGTGCCAGCGGAGCGGGAGGGCCTTGGGAGACCCAGTACTTC; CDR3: CASGAGGPWETQYF
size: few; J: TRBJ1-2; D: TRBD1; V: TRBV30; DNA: TGTGCCTGGAGTGCCGGGACAGGATACTATGGCTACACCTTC; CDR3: CAWSAGTGYYGYTF
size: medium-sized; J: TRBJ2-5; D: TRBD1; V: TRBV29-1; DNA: TGCAGCGTTGGCCAGGGGGTTGGCCAGTACTTC; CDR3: CSVGQGVGQYF